Following are 25 T cell receptor beta chains from one sample sequenced in a study of T cell repertoires in ileal Crohn's disease. Repertoires were generated with immunoSEQ multiplex PCR, while TCRdb's copy carries only in-frame clones and drops some. This repertoire shows around 5,000 clones, 82% found once; its top ten account for roughly 12%. The sequenced sample consisted of ileal tissue. These receptor sequences come from an adult with Crohn's disease.

The rearrangement joins TRBV27 to TRBJ2-1, with 9 bases lining up with TRBD2. Germline CDR1 MNHEY, CDR2 SMNVEV (reference sequence). CDR3 length: 15 amino acids. J lost 7 bases, V lost 4 bases, and 8 bases had no gene match. The CDR3 nucleotides are TGTGCCAGCAGTTCTGGTCTAGCGGGGAGGAATGAGCAGTTCTTC. This translates into CASSSGLAGRNEQFF.

The V gene is TRBV5-1, the J gene TRBJ2-3, with D perhaps matching TRBD1 (5 bases). The CDR3 extends over 14 amino acids. Germline V gene lookup returns CDR1 SGHRS and CDR2 YFSETQ. V was shortened by 5 bases and J by 2 bases, with 12 bases between the two germline ends. The CDR3 region has the DNA TGCGCCAGCAGAGGGGTTTACCCCACAGATACGCAGTATTTT. Protein sequence: CASRGVYPTDTQYF.

This chain joins TRBV6-4 and TRBJ1-2; 9 bases line up with TRBD1. Per the germline V gene, CDR1 is MRHNA and CDR2 is SNTAGT. J was trimmed by 7 bases and V by 3 bases; bases with no gene match: 6. The CDR3 totals 14 residues. The CDR3: CASSEQTGGSGYTF. CDR3 sequence (DNA): TGTGCCAGCAGTGAACAGACAGGGGGTAGTGGCTACACCTTC.

V is TRBV4-2 and J is TRBJ1-6; unclear D gene. The CDR3 covers 14 residues. V lost 1 base to trimming and J lost 9 bases, with 10 bases between them. Germline V gives CDR1 LGHNA, CDR2 YNFKEQ. In nucleotides, the CDR3 is TGTGCCAGCAGCCAAGCGGTCGAGGGTTCACCCCTCCACTTT. It encodes CASSQAVEGSPLHF.

The chain couples TRBV4-2 to TRBJ2-4; 8 bases are a match to TRBD2. Per germline, CDR1 LGHNA and CDR2 YNFKEQ. Germline trimming cut 1 base from V and 11 bases from J; bases unmatched to any gene: 7. The CDR3 consists of 14 residues. Here the CDR3 reads CASSQGGSGDLQYF. In nucleotides, the CDR3 is TGTGCCAGCAGCCAAGGGGGTAGCGGGGATCTTCAGTACTTC.

This chain connects TRBV7-6 to TRBJ2-7; tentatively, D is TRBD1 (6 bases). Germline V gene data show CDR1 as SGHVS and CDR2 as FNYEAQ. This CDR3 region has 16 residues. Trimming cost V 5 bases and J 3 bases, with 20 bases left between them. In nucleotides, the CDR3 is TGTGCCAGCAGCGCAAACACAGGGAATTCGGACTACGAGCAGTACTTC. This sequence encodes CASSANTGNSDYEQYF.

This chain links TRBV28 with TRBJ1-2, with 8 bases aligning to TRBD1. J lost 8 bases, V lost 6 bases, and 8 bases had no gene match. The germline V gene has CDR1 MDHEN and CDR2 SYDVKM. The CDR3 contains 13 residues. CDR3 amino acids: CASRDQGAQGYTF. The DNA of the CDR3 is TGTGCCAGCAGAGATCAGGGGGCGCAGGGCTACACCTTC.

This clone appeared a single time. The V and J genes are TRBV7-2 and TRBJ1-3; TRBD1 matches at 9 bases. This CDR3 is built from 17 residues. Germline CDR1 reads SGHTA; CDR2 reads FQGNSA. V lost 5 bases and J lost 0; bases outside the gene matches: 8. The CDR3 spells CASSRTGDGRSGNTIYF. CDR3 nucleotide sequence: TGTGCCAGCAGCCGGACAGGGGATGGCCGCTCTGGAAACACCATATATTTT.

The chain joins TRBV5-6 to TRBJ1-1; D is unclear. Trimming left V 9 bases short and J 0 bases short, with 15 bases between. This CDR3 region has 14 residues. CDR1 and CDR2 from the germline V gene are SGHDT and YYEEEE. The CDR3 reads CATRETGLNTEAFF. The CDR3 bases are TGTGCCACGAGGGAAACGGGCCTGAACACTGAAGCTTTCTTT.

This chain links TRBV5-1 with TRBJ2-6; 7 bases agree with TRBD2. CDR1 is SGHRS and CDR2 is YFSETQ in the germline V gene. V shed 0 bases, J shed 2 bases, and the junction held 2 bases outside the gene matches. The CDR3 runs to 16 residues. CDR3 nucleotides: TGCGCCAGCAGCTTGGACAGCGGGGCTGGGGCCAACGTCCTGACTTTC. It codes for CASSLDSGAGANVLTF.

V and J are TRBV2 and TRBJ2-5, with a weak D call TRBD2 (7 bases). The CDR3 has 14 residues. Germline CDR1 SNHLY, CDR2 FYNNEI. Trimming cost V 4 bases and J 2 bases, with 11 bases left between them. CDR3 sequence: CASSVGGAQETQYF. DNA of the CDR3: TGTGCCAGCAGTGTAGGGGGGGCACAAGAGACCCAGTACTTC.

This chain connects TRBV6-1 to TRBJ2-3, with 10 bases identical to TRBD2. There are 15 residues in the CDR3. Germline-derived CDR1 and CDR2 are MNHNS and SASEGT. V shed 4 bases and J 4 bases; nucleotides not matched to a gene: 5. CDR3 in amino acids: CASSASGGVPDTQYF. CDR3 nucleotide sequence: TGTGCCAGCAGTGCAAGCGGGGGGGTCCCAGATACGCAGTATTTT.

This clone was picked up one time. The chain uses TRBV6-5 and TRBJ2-3, with 8 bases matching TRBD1. Germline V gives CDR1 MNHEY, CDR2 SVGAGI. V shed 2 bases, J shed 1 base, and the junction held 5 bases outside the gene matches. The CDR3 runs to 16 residues. This CDR3 reads CASSYQSTGGTDTQYF. Here the CDR3 DNA reads TGTGCCAGCAGTTACCAATCGACAGGGGGCACAGATACGCAGTATTTT.

This chain links TRBV11-3 with TRBJ2-5, with 7 bases lining up with TRBD2. Germline-derived CDR1 and CDR2 are SGHNT and YENEEA. The J segment lost 5 bases and the V segment lost 3 bases, leaving 3 bases of the junction unmatched. The CDR3 is made up of 13 amino acids. The CDR3 sequence is CASSLGGGETQYF. The DNA for the CDR3 is TGTGCCAGCAGCTTGGGGGGAGGGGAGACCCAGTACTTC.

The CDR3: CASSGYSPSGDTQYF. In nucleotides, the CDR3 is TGTGCCAGCAGCGGCTACTCCCCAAGCGGGGATACGCAGTATTTT. The V and J genes are TRBV9 and TRBJ2-3; possibly TRBD2 for D (6 bases). The V and J ends lost 3 bases and 6 bases respectively, with 17 bases between them. This CDR3 spans 15 amino acids. Germline CDR1 SGDLS, CDR2 YYNGEE.

The V gene is TRBV5-5, the J gene TRBJ1-4; 7 nucleotides line up with TRBD1. This CDR3 is built from 15 residues. Per germline, CDR1 SGHKS and CDR2 YYEKEE (reference sequence). V was clipped by 2 bases and J by 7 bases; unmatched bases: 8. This CDR3 is CASSLSPGGVEKLFF. DNA of the CDR3: TGTGCCAGCAGCTTATCTCCAGGGGGAGTTGAAAAACTGTTTTTT. The whole variable domain, filled in from reference TRBV5-5 and TRBJ1-4, reads DAGVTQSPTHLIKTRGQQVTLRCSPISGHKSVSWYQQVLGQGPQFIFQYYEKEERGRGNFPDRFSARQFPNYSSELNVNALLLGDSALYLCASSLSPGGVEKLFFGSGTQLSVL.

The rearrangement links TRBV7-9 to TRBJ2-6; D may be TRBD1 (6 bases). The germline V gene encodes CDR1 SEHNR and CDR2 FQNEAQ (reference sequence). V was cut by 2 bases and J by 0 bases, with 8 bases left in between. CDR3 length: 16 amino acids. This CDR3 is CASSLTGNSGANVLTF. CDR3 coding DNA: TGTGCCAGCAGCTTAACAGGGAACTCTGGGGCCAACGTCCTGACTTTC.

This sequence joins TRBV6-5 and TRBJ2-5, with 7 bases identical to TRBD2. J gave up 4 bases and V 5 bases, and 7 bases lay outside the gene matches. The CDR3 is made up of 14 amino acids. CDR1 is MNHEY and CDR2 is SVGAGI in the germline V gene. The CDR3 reads CASSARPGGETQYF. The CDR3 DNA sequence: TGTGCCAGCAGTGCCCGACCGGGAGGAGAGACCCAGTACTTC.

The rearrangement joins TRBV6-5 to TRBJ1-6, with D perhaps TRBD1 (6 bases). The CDR3 consists of 14 residues. Germline V gene lookup returns CDR1 MNHEY and CDR2 SVGAGI. V shed 6 bases and J shed 7 bases, with 13 bases lying between them. CDR3 loop: CASRKTGRNSPLHF. The CDR3 DNA is TGTGCCAGCAGAAAGACAGGACGGAATTCACCCCTCCACTTT.

This chain joins TRBV18 and TRBJ1-6, with 9 bases lining up with TRBD1. J gave up 4 bases and V 5 bases, and 6 bases lay outside the gene matches. This CDR3 is 16 amino acids long. Germline assignment: CDR1 KGHSH and CDR2 LQKENI. This chain's CDR3 is CASSSRQGGYNSPLHF. For the CDR3, the DNA is TGTGCCAGCTCATCCCGACAGGGGGGTTATAATTCACCCCTCCACTTT. The variable domain in full, with the rest retrieved from reference TRBV18 and TRBJ1-6, is NAGVMQNPRHLVRRRGQEARLRCSPMKGHSHVYWYRQLPEEGLKFMVYLQKENIIDESGMPKERFSAEFPKEGPSILRIQQVVRGDSAAYFCASSSRQGGYNSPLHFGNGTRLTVT.

The V call is TRBV5-1, the J call TRBJ1-2; TRBD1 matches 7 bases. The CDR3 is 15 residues long. Losses at the gene ends were 4 bases for V and 5 bases for J; bases not matched to a gene: 11. Germline V CDR1 and CDR2: SGHRS, YFSETQ. The CDR3 loop reads CASSTSGDSLYGYTF. CDR3 nucleotide sequence: TGCGCCAGCAGCACTTCAGGGGACAGCCTTTATGGCTACACCTTC.

V usage is TRBV2 and J usage is TRBJ1-4, with 7 bases fitting TRBD1. The length of the CDR3 is 14 residues. Germline CDR1 is SNHLY and CDR2 is FYNNEI. The ends lost 4 bases at V and 10 bases at J; junction bases unmatched: 9. The CDR3 here is CASSARQGVAKLFF. CDR3 nucleotides: TGTGCCAGCAGTGCCCGACAGGGCGTTGCAAAACTGTTTTTT.

The rearrangement uses TRBV9 and TRBJ2-2, with TRBD2 identical over 16 bases. The CDR3 is made up of 18 amino acids. V shed 4 bases and J 7 bases; nucleotides not matched to a gene: 10. Looked up from germline, CDR1 is SGDLS and CDR2 is YYNGEE. CDR3 region: CASSPRGTSGGAVGELFF. The DNA for the CDR3 is TGTGCCAGCAGCCCCCGGGGGACTAGCGGGGGGGCTGTCGGGGAGCTGTTTTTT.

This sequence joins TRBV29-1 and TRBJ2-7; D is perhaps TRBD1 (6 bases). Trimming left V 7 bases short and J 2 bases short, with 15 bases between. Germline V gene data show CDR1 as SQVTM and CDR2 as ANQGSEA. The CDR3 is made up of 13 amino acids. The CDR3, as DNA: TGCAGCGGCGCAGGGGTGGACACCTACGAGCAGTACTTC. Its translation: CSGAGVDTYEQYF.

The rearrangement links TRBV5-1 to TRBJ2-7, with 15 bases fitting TRBD2. The germline CDR1 and CDR2 sequences are SGHRS and YFSETQ. Trimming took 5 bases from V and 4 from J; bases not matched to a gene: 4. The CDR3 covers 15 residues. CDR3 protein: CASRGLAGGAYEQYF. The CDR3 DNA follows: TGCGCCAGCAGGGGACTAGCGGGGGGCGCGTACGAGCAGTACTTC.